This T cell receptor beta chain comes out of a study of blood T cells in healthy people across ages. About the study: Capturing about one barcoded beta molecule per two T cells was achieved by template switching.

The study, taken as a whole, reports: TCR beta diversity was tightly associated with the proportion of naive T cells.

A J-beta primer mix and a sample-barcoded 5' primer were used in a second PCR of roughly 6 to 12 cycles. Every single cDNA molecule received a tag from a template-switch adaptor with 12 random nucleotides. One entry per CDR3 protein results from TCRdb running MiXCR on the 5' RACE reads. Counted here are approximately 690,000 distinct CDR3 sequences, 58% occurring once; the ten biggest clones make up about two fifths. In regard to this clonotype: What it recognizes is unknown.

Sequenced: blood. This receptor was taken from a man between 60 and 75 years old in good health.

CDR3 in amino acids: CATNALAEGYF. The CDR3 coding sequence is TGTGCCACCAATGCATTGGCTGAGGGGTACTTC. This chain joins TRBV24-1 and TRBJ2-5; TRBD2 might be the D (5 bases). This CDR3 comprises 11 residues. Trimming took 8 bases from V and 13 from J, leaving 16 bases between them. Germline V gene data show CDR1 as KGHDR and CDR2 as SFDVKD.